These 29 T cell receptor beta chains share one sample of origin, sequenced in a study of TIL therapy for anti-PD-1-resistant metastatic lung cancer. The immunoSEQ assay was v3. Data came from immunoSEQ multiplex PCR; TCRdb stores just in-frame clones and leaves some out. The data contain more than 90,000 clones, about three fifths of them singletons. Time point: pre-treatment sample, taken before nivolumab and TIL therapy. Tumor tissue came from excised metastases, mostly pleural nodules or supraclavicular lymph nodes. Sequences were derived from tumor tissue, sampled at baseline. The receptors come from a person between 25 and 80 years old with non-small cell lung cancer.

This clone has just a few counts. The rearrangement joins TRBV2 to TRBJ2-4; tentatively, D is TRBD2 (6 bases). V dropped 2 bases and J dropped 1 base, with 15 bases sitting between them. Germline V gene sequence: CDR1 SNHLY, CDR2 FYNNEI. This CDR3 is 17 amino acids long. CDR3 nucleotides: TGTGCCAGCAGTGAACCGGCTGGCGGGGTGGCCAAAAACATTCAGTACTTC. It is translated as CASSEPAGGVAKNIQYF.

The chain has TRBV7-2 and TRBJ2-2; 7 bases are a match to TRBD1. V shed 5 bases, J shed 6 bases, and the junction held 9 bases outside the gene matches. Looked up from germline, CDR1 is SGHTA and CDR2 is FQGNSA. The CDR3 length is 15 residues. CDR3: CASSPRTGWAGELFF. DNA of the CDR3: TGTGCCAGCAGCCCCCGGACAGGATGGGCCGGGGAGCTGTTTTTT. The variable domain in full, completed from reference TRBV7-2 and TRBJ2-2, reads GAGVSQSPSNKVTEKGKDVELRCDPISGHTALYWYRQSLGQGLEFLIYFQGNSAPDKSGLPSDRFSAERTGGSVSTLTIQRTQQEDSAVYLCASSPRTGWAGELFFGEGSRLTVL.

This clone appeared once. The chain has TRBV28 and TRBJ2-7; D is possibly TRBD1 (6 bases). CDR1 is MDHEN, CDR2 SYDVKM, per germline. Trimming pared 3 bases from V and 9 bases from J, leaving 15 bases between. The CDR3 loop spans 13 amino acids. In DNA, the CDR3 is TGTGCCAGCAGTTTCGACAGACAGGAACGGCAGTACTTC. Its translation is CASSFDRQERQYF.

The chain is built from TRBV7-2 and TRBJ2-7; maybe TRBD1 (5 bases). V was clipped by 1 base and J by 2 bases, with 15 bases between them. Per the germline V gene, CDR1 is SGHTA and CDR2 is FQGNSA. The length of the CDR3 is 16 residues. CDR3 in amino acids: CASSLGGQGLTYEQYF. The CDR3 DNA follows: TGTGCCAGCAGCTTAGGTGGTCAGGGTCTCACCTACGAGCAGTACTTC.

The rearrangement uses TRBV6-5 and TRBJ2-3, with 11 bases identical to TRBD2. The CDR3 extends over 15 amino acids. Germline loops: CDR1 MNHEY, CDR2 SVGAGI. V dropped 6 bases and J dropped 2; count of bases not matched to a gene: 4. CDR3 bases: TGTGCCAGCAGGGGACTAGCGGCTTACACAGATACGCAGTATTTT. It yields the protein CASRGLAAYTDTQYF.

The chain is built from TRBV4-1 and TRBJ1-4; 7 bases line up with TRBD1. The CDR3 runs to 15 residues. Germline-derived CDR1 and CDR2 are MGHRA and YSYEKL. J gave up 5 bases and V 2 bases, and 5 bases lay outside the gene matches. The chain's CDR3 is CASSQKTGRNEKLFF. Written as DNA, the CDR3 is TGCGCCAGCAGCCAAAAGACAGGGCGAAATGAAAAACTGTTTTTT.

The gene calls are TRBV14 and TRBJ2-3, with D uncertain. CDR3 length: 15 amino acids. Trimming removed 1 base from V and 2 bases from J, with 10 bases in between. Germline V gene sequence: CDR1 SGHDN, CDR2 FVKESK. CDR3 region: CASSQGGLSTDTQYF. In DNA, the CDR3 is TGTGCCAGCAGCCAAGGGGGTTTATCCACAGATACGCAGTATTTT.

The rearrangement links TRBV6-6 to TRBJ2-6; 9 nucleotides align to TRBD2. V dropped 11 bases and J dropped 5; count of bases not matched to a gene: 13. The V gene's germline CDR1 is MNHNY and CDR2 SVGAGI (reference sequence). The CDR3 consists of 16 residues. The CDR3 here is CAGMGLAGNRANVLTF. The DNA of the CDR3 is TGTGCCGGAATGGGTCTAGCGGGAAACAGGGCCAACGTCCTGACTTTC.

This clone was counted once. This rearrangement joins TRBV11-2 to TRBJ2-3; 8 bases fit TRBD2. With V trimmed by 0 bases and J by 6 bases, 8 bases remained unmatched. The CDR3 contains 16 residues. Germline V CDR1 and CDR2: SGHAT, FQNNGV. The CDR3 here is CASSLDAGGRGDTQYF. CDR3 in DNA: TGTGCCAGCAGCTTAGATGCGGGGGGCCGGGGGGATACGCAGTATTTT. Using reference TRBV11-2 and TRBJ2-3 for the parts outside the CDR3, the full variable domain is EAGVAQSPRYKIIEKRQSVAFWCNPISGHATLYWYQQILGQGPKLLIQFQNNGVVDDSQLPKDRFSAERLKGVDSTLKIQPAKLEDSAVYLCASSLDAGGRGDTQYFGPGTRLTVL.

This chain connects TRBV11-3 to TRBJ2-1; TRBD2 aligns across 9 bases. After removal of 5 bases from V and 2 bases from J, the junction contained 4 bases not matched to a gene. This CDR3 has 15 amino acids. Germline assignment: CDR1 SGHNT and CDR2 YENEEA. The CDR3 sequence is CASSRSGSPYNEQFF. CDR3 in DNA: TGTGCCAGCAGCCGTAGCGGGAGTCCCTACAATGAGCAGTTCTTC.

The CDR3 DNA sequence: TGTGCCAGCAGCCCACGGGACAGGGGGGTTTTGGATGAGCAGTTCTTC. Translating gives CASSPRDRGVLDEQFF. This sequence joins TRBV7-2 and TRBJ2-1; 11 bases line up with TRBD1. The germline V gene has CDR1 SGHTA and CDR2 FQGNSA. This CDR3 is 16 amino acids long. V lost 5 bases to trimming and J lost 8 bases; unmatched junction nucleotides: 11.

The J gene is TRBJ2-1, the V gene TRBV18; D is perhaps TRBD2 (7 bases). The CDR3 runs 14 residues. V lost 8 bases and J lost 3, with 14 bases in between. Germline CDR1 and CDR2: KGHSH and LQKENI. The CDR3 region has the DNA TGTGCCAGCCAGGGCGGGGGCGGCTACAATGAGCAGTTCTTC. It is translated as CASQGGGGYNEQFF.

The chain uses TRBV29-1 and TRBJ1-1; possible D gene TRBD1, 5 bases. Trimming removed 6 bases from V and 0 bases from J, with 11 bases in between. Looked up from germline, CDR1 is SQVTM and CDR2 is ANQGSEA. The CDR3 spans 13 residues. CDR3 in DNA: TGCAGCGTCGGGACGTTGATGAACACTGAAGCTTTCTTT. This encodes CSVGTLMNTEAFF. Based on the CDR3 plus reference TRBV29-1 and TRBJ1-1, the full variable domain is SAVISQKPSRDICQRGTSLTIQCQVDSQVTMMFWYRQQPGQSLTLIATANQGSEATYESGFVIDKFPISRPNLTFSTLTVSNMSPEDSSIYLCSVGTLMNTEAFFGQGTRLTVV.

This clone was seen only a few times. The chain has TRBV19 and TRBJ1-6; D possibly corresponds to TRBD1 (6 bases). CDR3 length: 13 residues. Germline V gene sequence: CDR1 LNHDA, CDR2 SQIVND (reference sequence). The V end was cut by 7 bases, the J end by 8 bases, with 12 bases between. As DNA, the CDR3 is TGTGCCAGTAAGGGGGGCTTCTATTCACCCCTCCACTTT. This codes for CASKGGFYSPLHF. Based on the CDR3 plus reference TRBV19 and TRBJ1-6, the full variable domain is DGGITQSPKYLFRKEGQNVTLSCEQNLNHDAMYWYRQDPGQGLRLIYYSQIVNDFQKGDIAEGYSVSREKKESFPLTVTSAQKNPTAFYLCASKGGFYSPLHFGNGTRLTVT.

The table lists this clone with a few counts. The chain has TRBV2 and TRBJ1-1, with 7 bases matching TRBD1. This CDR3 comprises 13 residues. Germline lookup yields CDR1 SNHLY and CDR2 FYNNEI. After removal of 11 bases from V and 4 bases from J, the junction contained 10 bases not matched to a gene. DNA of the CDR3: TGTGCCGGACAGGTCCCAGGCGGCACTGAAGCTTTCTTT. This sequence encodes CAGQVPGGTEAFF.

This chain connects TRBV2 to TRBJ2-1, with 7 positions matching TRBD1. Trimming took 6 bases from V and 4 from J; bases not matched to a gene: 3. Germline assignment: CDR1 SNHLY and CDR2 FYNNEI. The CDR3 totals 13 residues. The CDR3 nucleotides read TGTGCCAGCAGCCGGGACAGTTACAATGAGCAGTTCTTC. This encodes CASSRDSYNEQFF.

This clone has a handful of counts. This chain joins TRBV30 and TRBJ2-5; no clear D. This CDR3 has 12 residues. Trimming left V 3 bases short and J 1 base short, with 6 bases between. Germline lookup yields CDR1 GTSNPN and CDR2 SVGIG (reference sequence). The DNA for the CDR3 is TGTGCCTGGAGATGGGGCCAAGAGACCCAGTACTTC. It specifies CAWRWGQETQYF.

The chain employs TRBV24-1 and TRBJ2-1; TRBD2 matches 13 bases. The CDR3 runs to 19 residues. With 5 bases clipped from V and 7 bases from J, the junction kept 16 bases outside the gene matches. Looked up from germline, CDR1 is KGHDR and CDR2 is SFDVKD. CDR3 residues: CATSGLVRTSGRRVNEQFF. Written as DNA, the CDR3 is TGTGCCACCAGTGGGCTTGTTCGGACTAGCGGGAGAAGGGTGAATGAGCAGTTCTTC.

This clone was counted between two and nine times. The rearrangement links TRBV28 to TRBJ1-2; D gene uncertain. The CDR3 length is 15 residues. From germline, CDR1 is MDHEN and CDR2 SYDVKM. Trimming pared 5 bases from V and 8 bases from J, leaving 21 bases between. Here the CDR3 reads CASSTPQESRGGYTF. DNA of the CDR3: TGTGCCAGCAGTACTCCCCAAGAGAGTCGTGGAGGCTACACCTTC.

The genes are TRBV19 and TRBJ1-2; TRBD1 agrees at 8 bases. The CDR3 covers 13 residues. The germline gives CDR1 LNHDA, CDR2 SQIVND (reference sequence). V trimming: 5 bases; J trimming: 5 bases; junction bases outside the gene matches: 4. CDR3 in DNA: TGTGCCAGTAGTCTGGGACAGGTTTATGGCTACACCTTC. The encoded protein is CASSLGQVYGYTF.

The V and J genes are TRBV7-2 and TRBJ1-5; D remains ambiguous. This CDR3 comprises 15 residues. CDR1 and CDR2 from the germline V gene are SGHTA and FQGNSA. The V gene lost 0 bases and the J gene lost 1 base, with 7 bases spanning the gap. The CDR3 loop reads CASSLAHQSNQPQHF. The CDR3 DNA is TGTGCCAGCAGCTTAGCCCACCAGAGCAATCAGCCCCAGCATTTT. Full variable domain (remainder filled in from reference TRBV7-2 and TRBJ1-5): GAGVSQSPSNKVTEKGKDVELRCDPISGHTALYWYRQSLGQGLEFLIYFQGNSAPDKSGLPSDRFSAERTGGSVSTLTIQRTQQEDSAVYLCASSLAHQSNQPQHFGDGTRLSIL.

The chain employs TRBV28 and TRBJ2-7; D is perhaps TRBD1 (5 bases). CDR1 MDHEN and CDR2 SYDVKM come from the germline V gene. This CDR3 is built from 13 residues. Trimming left V 3 bases short and J 3 bases short, with 9 bases between. The CDR3 DNA follows: TGTGCCAGCAGTTTGAGACAGCTCTACGAGCAGTACTTC. Its protein product is CASSLRQLYEQYF.

This chain connects TRBV11-2 to TRBJ2-2; TRBD2 matches 7 bases. The trim removed 6 bases at V and 7 bases at J, leaving 14 bases unmatched. This CDR3 contains 16 residues. CDR1 and CDR2 (germline): SGHAT, FQNNGV. The CDR3: CASRSWVGRQGGELFF. The CDR3 nucleotides are TGTGCCAGCAGGTCTTGGGTCGGGAGGCAAGGCGGGGAGCTGTTTTTT.

This clone was counted only a few times. The rearrangement links TRBV27 to TRBJ1-5; TRBD1 matches 7 bases. Trimming cost V 2 bases and J 6 bases; bases outside gene matches: 4. This CDR3 comprises 14 residues. CDR1 and CDR2 from the germline V gene are MNHEY and SMNVEV (reference sequence). The CDR3 is CASSLHRGGQPQHF. The DNA of the CDR3 is TGTGCCAGCAGTTTACACAGGGGTGGTCAGCCCCAGCATTTT.

This clone was found a few times. The J gene is TRBJ2-3, the V gene TRBV7-2; 13 nucleotides line up with TRBD2. Germline V gene lookup returns CDR1 SGHTA and CDR2 FQGNSA. The CDR3 spans 18 residues. V lost 5 bases and J lost 2; bases outside the gene matches: 10. The CDR3 is CASSPGLAGVTLTDTQYF. Written as DNA, the CDR3 is TGTGCCAGCAGCCCAGGACTAGCGGGGGTTACCCTCACAGATACGCAGTATTTT.

The gene calls are TRBV5-1 and TRBJ2-7, with 7 bases fitting TRBD1. This CDR3 is built from 15 residues. Trimming at V came to 3 bases and at J to 1 base, leaving 7 bases not matched to a gene. The germline CDR1 and CDR2 sequences are SGHRS and YFSETQ. CDR3 DNA: TGCGCCAGCAGCTCTCATGGGACAGATTCCTACGAGCAGTACTTC. It codes for CASSSHGTDSYEQYF.

The rearrangement joins TRBV5-1 to TRBJ1-1; D unclear. Germline values: CDR1 SGHRS, CDR2 YFSETQ. The CDR3 sequence is 14 residues long. Trimming shortened V by 2 bases and J by 3 bases, and 11 bases separated the two germline ends. In nucleotides, the CDR3 is TGCGCCAGCAGCTTTTCAATAGGGCACACTGAAGCTTTCTTT. This sequence encodes CASSFSIGHTEAFF.

The J gene is TRBJ2-7, the V gene TRBV5-1, with 7 bases aligning to TRBD1. The CDR3 length is 15 residues. Germline V gives CDR1 SGHRS, CDR2 YFSETQ. Losses at the gene ends were 4 bases for V and 3 bases for J; bases not matched to a gene: 10. The CDR3 loop reads CASSLQTGSLYEQYF. The CDR3 DNA is TGCGCCAGCAGCCTTCAGACAGGGTCCCTCTACGAGCAGTACTTC. The entire variable domain, with the rest obtained from reference TRBV5-1 and TRBJ2-7, is as follows: KAGVTQTPRYLIKTRGQQVTLSCSPISGHRSVSWYQQTPGQGLQFLFEYFSETQRNKGNFPGRFSGRQFSNSRSEMNVSTLELGDSALYLCASSLQTGSLYEQYFGPGTRLTVT.

V and J are TRBV5-4 and TRBJ2-2; D might be TRBD2 (8 bases). The CDR3 covers 18 residues. Looked up from germline, CDR1 is SGHNT and CDR2 is YYREEE (reference sequence). Between the trimmed V and J ends, which lost 6 bases and 5 bases, there was a span of 26 bases. The CDR3 region is CASTPRGGSGGGTGELFF. The CDR3 DNA is TGTGCCAGCACCCCCAGGGGGGGAAGCGGGGGAGGGACCGGGGAGCTGTTTTTT.